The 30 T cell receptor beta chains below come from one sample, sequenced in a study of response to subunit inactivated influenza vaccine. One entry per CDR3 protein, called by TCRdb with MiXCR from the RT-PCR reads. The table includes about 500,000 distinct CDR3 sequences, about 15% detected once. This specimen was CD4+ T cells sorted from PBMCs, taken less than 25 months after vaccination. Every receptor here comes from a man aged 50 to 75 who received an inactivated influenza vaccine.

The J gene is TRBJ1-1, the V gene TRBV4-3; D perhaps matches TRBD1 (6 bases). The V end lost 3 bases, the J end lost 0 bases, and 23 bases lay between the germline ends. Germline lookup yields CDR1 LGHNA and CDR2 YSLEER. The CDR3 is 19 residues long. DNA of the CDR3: TGCGCCAGCAGCCAGAGGGGGGTTGACACTGGAGCCATGAACACTGAAGCTTTCTTT. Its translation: CASSQRGVDTGAMNTEAFF.

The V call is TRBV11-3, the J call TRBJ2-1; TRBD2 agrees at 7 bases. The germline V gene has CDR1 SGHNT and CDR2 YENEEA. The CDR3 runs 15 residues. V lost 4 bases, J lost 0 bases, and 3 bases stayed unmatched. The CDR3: CASSWRESSYNEQFF. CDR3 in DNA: TGTGCCAGCAGCTGGCGGGAGAGCTCCTACAATGAGCAGTTCTTC.

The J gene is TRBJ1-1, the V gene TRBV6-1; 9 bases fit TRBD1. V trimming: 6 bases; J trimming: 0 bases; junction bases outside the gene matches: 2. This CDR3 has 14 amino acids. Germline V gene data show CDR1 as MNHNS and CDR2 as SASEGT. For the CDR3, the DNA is TGTGCCAGCAGGGGGACAGGGTTGAACACTGAAGCTTTCTTT. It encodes CASRGTGLNTEAFF.

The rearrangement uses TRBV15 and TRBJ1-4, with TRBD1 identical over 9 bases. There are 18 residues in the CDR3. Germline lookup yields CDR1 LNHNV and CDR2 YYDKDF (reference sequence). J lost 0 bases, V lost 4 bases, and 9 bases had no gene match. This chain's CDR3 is CATSTGRTGAATNEKLFF. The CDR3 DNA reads TGTGCCACCAGCACGGGAAGGACAGGGGCGGCAACTAATGAAAAACTGTTTTTT.

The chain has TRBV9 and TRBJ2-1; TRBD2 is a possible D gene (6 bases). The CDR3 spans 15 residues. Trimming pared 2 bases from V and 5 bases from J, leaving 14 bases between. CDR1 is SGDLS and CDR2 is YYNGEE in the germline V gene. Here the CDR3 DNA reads TGTGCCAGCAGCGTTGGGGGGATCGGGAACAATGAGCAGTTCTTC. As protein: CASSVGGIGNNEQFF.

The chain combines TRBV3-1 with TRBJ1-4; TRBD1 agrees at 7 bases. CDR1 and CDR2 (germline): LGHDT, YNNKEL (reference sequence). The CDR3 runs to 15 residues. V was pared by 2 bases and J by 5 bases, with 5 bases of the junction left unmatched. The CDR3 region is CASSQWTGKNEKLFF. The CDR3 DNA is TGTGCCAGCAGCCAATGGACAGGAAAAAATGAAAAACTGTTTTTT.

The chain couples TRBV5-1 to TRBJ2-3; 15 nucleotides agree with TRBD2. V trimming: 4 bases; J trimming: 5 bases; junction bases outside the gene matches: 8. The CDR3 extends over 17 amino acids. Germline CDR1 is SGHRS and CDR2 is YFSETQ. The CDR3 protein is CASSPGLAGGLVDTQYF. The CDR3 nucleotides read TGCGCCAGCAGCCCGGGACTAGCGGGGGGCCTCGTAGATACGCAGTATTTT.

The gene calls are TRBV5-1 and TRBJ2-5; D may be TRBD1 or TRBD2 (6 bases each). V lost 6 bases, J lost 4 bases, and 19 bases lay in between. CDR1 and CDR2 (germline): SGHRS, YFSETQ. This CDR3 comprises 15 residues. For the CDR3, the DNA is TGCGCCAGCAAAAAAGGAGCCGGGGGCTTAGAGACCCAGTACTTC. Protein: CASKKGAGGLETQYF.

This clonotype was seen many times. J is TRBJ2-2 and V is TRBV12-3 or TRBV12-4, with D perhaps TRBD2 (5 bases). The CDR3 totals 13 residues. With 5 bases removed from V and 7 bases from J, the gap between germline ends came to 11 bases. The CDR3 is CASSPAGGGELFF. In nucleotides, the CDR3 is TGTGCCAGCAGTCCCGCGGGTGGCGGGGAGCTGTTTTTT.

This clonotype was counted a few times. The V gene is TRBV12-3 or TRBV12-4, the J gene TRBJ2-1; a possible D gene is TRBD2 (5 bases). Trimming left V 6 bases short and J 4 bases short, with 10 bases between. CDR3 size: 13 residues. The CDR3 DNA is TGTGCCAGCAGGCAAACTAGTTACAATGAGCAGTTCTTC. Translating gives CASRQTSYNEQFF.

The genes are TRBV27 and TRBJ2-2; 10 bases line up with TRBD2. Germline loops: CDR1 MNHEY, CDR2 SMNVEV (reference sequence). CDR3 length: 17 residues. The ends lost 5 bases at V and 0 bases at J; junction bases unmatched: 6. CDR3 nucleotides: TGTGCCAGCAGTCCGGGACTAGCGAGCTCGAACACCGGGGAGCTGTTTTTT. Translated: CASSPGLASSNTGELFF.

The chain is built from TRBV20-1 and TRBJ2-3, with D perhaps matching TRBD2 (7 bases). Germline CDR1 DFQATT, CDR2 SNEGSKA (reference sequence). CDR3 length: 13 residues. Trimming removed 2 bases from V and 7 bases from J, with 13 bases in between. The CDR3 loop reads CSARTGGVNTQYF. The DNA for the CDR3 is TGCAGTGCTAGAACGGGGGGCGTTAATACGCAGTATTTT.

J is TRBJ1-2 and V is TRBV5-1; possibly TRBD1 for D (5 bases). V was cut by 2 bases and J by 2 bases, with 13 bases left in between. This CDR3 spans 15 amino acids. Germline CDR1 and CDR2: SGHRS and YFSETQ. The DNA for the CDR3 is TGCGCCAGCAGCTTTTCTTTCGAGGGGAACTATGGCTACACCTTC. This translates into CASSFSFEGNYGYTF.

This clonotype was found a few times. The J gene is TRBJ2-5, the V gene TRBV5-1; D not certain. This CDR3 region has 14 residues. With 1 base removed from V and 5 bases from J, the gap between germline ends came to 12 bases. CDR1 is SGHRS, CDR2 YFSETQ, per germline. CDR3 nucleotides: TGCGCCAGCAGCTTGAACTGGGATGGGGAGACCCAGTACTTC. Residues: CASSLNWDGETQYF. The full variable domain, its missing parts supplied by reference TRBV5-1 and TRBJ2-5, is KAGVTQTPRYLIKTRGQQVTLSCSPISGHRSVSWYQQTPGQGLQFLFEYFSETQRNKGNFPGRFSGRQFSNSRSEMNVSTLELGDSALYLCASSLNWDGETQYFGPGTRLLVL.

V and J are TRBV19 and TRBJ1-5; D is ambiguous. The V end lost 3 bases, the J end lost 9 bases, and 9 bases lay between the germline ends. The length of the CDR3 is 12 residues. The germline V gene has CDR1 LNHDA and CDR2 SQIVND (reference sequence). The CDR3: CASSIIQWPQHF. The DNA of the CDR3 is TGTGCCAGTAGTATCATTCAGTGGCCCCAGCATTTT.

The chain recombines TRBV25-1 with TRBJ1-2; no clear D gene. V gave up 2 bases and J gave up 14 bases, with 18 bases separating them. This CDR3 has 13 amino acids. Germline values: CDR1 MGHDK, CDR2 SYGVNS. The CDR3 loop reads CASSEGQFLRMTF. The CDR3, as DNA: TGTGCCAGCAGTGAAGGGCAGTTCCTTAGGATGACCTTC.

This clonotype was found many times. The CDR3 protein is CASSQVFGGSVEQYF. The DNA of the CDR3 is TGCGCCAGCAGCCAAGTGTTTGGAGGGAGTGTCGAGCAGTACTTC. This chain uses TRBV4-3 with TRBJ2-7; tentative D call: TRBD2 (6 bases). In germline, CDR1 is LGHNA, CDR2 YSLEER. CDR3 size: 15 residues. Trimming took 1 base from V and 6 from J, leaving 16 bases between them.

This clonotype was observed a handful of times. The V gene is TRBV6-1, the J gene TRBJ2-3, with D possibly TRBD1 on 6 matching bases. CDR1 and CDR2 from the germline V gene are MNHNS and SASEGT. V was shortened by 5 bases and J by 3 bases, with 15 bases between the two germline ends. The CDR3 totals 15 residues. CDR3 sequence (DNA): TGTGCCAGCAGTCAGGGACAACAAATAACAGATACGCAGTATTTT. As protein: CASSQGQQITDTQYF.

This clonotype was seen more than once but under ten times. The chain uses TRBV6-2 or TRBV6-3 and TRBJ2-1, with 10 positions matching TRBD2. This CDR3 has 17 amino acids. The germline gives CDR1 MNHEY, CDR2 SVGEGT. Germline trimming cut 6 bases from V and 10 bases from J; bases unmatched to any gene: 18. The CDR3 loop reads CASSPAHFGTSVREQFF. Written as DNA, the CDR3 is TGTGCCAGCAGCCCCGCTCATTTTGGGACTAGCGTCAGGGAGCAGTTCTTC.

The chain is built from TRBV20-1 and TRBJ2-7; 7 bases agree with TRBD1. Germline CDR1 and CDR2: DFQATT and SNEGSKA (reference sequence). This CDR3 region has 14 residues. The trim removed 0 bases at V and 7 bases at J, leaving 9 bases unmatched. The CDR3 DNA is TGCAGTGCTAGAGATCACGGCAGGGGGTGGGAGCAGTACTTC. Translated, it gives CSARDHGRGWEQYF.

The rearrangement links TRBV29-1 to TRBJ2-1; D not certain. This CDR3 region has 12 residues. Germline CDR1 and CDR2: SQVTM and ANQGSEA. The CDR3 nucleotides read TGCAGTGACCAGGTTCCCTACAATGAGCAGTTCTTC. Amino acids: CSDQVPYNEQFF.

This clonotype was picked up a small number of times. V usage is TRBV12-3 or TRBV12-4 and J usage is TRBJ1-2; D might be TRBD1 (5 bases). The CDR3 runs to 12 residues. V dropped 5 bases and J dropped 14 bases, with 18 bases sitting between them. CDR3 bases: TGTGCCAGCAGTCCAGCCCAGGGAATGCAGACCTTC. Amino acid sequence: CASSPAQGMQTF.

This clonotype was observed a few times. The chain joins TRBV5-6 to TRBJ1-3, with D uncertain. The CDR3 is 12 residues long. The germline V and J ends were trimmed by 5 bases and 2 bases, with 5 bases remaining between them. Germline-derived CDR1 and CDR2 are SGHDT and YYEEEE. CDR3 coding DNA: TGTGCCAGCAGTGCAACTGGAAACACCATATATTTT. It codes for CASSATGNTIYF.

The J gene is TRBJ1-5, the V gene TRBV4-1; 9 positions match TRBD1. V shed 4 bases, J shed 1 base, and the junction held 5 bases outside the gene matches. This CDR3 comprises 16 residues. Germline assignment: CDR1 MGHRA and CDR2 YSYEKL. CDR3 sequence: CASSPGQGISNQPQHF. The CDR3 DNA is TGCGCCAGCAGCCCGGGACAGGGAATCAGCAATCAGCCCCAGCATTTT.

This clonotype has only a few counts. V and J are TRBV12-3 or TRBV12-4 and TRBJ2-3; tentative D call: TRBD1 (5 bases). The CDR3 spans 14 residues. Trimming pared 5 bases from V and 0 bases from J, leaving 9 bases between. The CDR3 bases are TGTGCCAGCAGTGTCAGGGATAGCACAGATACGCAGTATTTT. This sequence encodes CASSVRDSTDTQYF.

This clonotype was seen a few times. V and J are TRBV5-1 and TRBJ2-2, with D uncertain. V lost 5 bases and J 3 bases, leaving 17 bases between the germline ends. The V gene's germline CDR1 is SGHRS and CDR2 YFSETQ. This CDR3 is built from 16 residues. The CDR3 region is CASRSPFLAHTGELFF. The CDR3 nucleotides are TGCGCCAGCAGGAGCCCTTTCCTGGCCCACACCGGGGAGCTGTTTTTT.

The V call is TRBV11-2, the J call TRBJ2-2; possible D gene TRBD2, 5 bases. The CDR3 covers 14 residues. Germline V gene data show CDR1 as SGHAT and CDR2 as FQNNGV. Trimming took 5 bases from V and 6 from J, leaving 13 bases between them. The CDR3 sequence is CASSLKSGSGELFF. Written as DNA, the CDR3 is TGTGCCAGCAGCCTCAAATCGGGGTCCGGGGAGCTGTTTTTT.

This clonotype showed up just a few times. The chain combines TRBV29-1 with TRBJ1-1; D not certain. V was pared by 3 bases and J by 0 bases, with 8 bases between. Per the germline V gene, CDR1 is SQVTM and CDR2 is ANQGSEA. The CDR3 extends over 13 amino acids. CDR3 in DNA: TGCAGCGTTGAGGGCAACATGAACACTGAAGCTTTCTTT. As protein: CSVEGNMNTEAFF.

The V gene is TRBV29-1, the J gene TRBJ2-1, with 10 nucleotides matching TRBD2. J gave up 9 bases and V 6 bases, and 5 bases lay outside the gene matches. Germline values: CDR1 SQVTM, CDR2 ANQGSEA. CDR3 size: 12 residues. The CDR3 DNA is TGCAGCGTAGCGGGACTAGCGATTGAGCAGTTCTTC. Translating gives CSVAGLAIEQFF.

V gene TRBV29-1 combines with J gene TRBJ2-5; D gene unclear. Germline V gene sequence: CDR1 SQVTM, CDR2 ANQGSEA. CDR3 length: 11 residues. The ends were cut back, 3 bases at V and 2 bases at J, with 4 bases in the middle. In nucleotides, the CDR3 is TGCAGCGTTGACCTACAAGAGACCCAGTACTTC. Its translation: CSVDLQETQYF.